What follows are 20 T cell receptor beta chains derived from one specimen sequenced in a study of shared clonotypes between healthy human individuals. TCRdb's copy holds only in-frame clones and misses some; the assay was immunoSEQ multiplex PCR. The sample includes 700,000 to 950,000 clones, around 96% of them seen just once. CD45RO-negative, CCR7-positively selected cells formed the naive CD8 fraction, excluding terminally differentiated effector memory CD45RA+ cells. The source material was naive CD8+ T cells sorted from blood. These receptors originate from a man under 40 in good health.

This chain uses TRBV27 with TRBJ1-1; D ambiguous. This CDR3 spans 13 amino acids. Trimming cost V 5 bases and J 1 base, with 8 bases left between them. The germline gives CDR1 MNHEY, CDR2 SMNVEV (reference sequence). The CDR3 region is CASSTGPNTEAFF. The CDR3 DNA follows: TGTGCCAGCAGTACCGGACCGAACACTGAAGCTTTCTTT.

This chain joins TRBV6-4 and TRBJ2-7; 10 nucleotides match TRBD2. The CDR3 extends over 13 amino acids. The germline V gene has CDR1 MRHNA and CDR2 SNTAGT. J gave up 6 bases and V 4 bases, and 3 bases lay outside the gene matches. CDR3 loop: CASSVGLAVEQYF. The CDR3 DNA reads TGTGCCAGCAGTGTAGGACTAGCGGTCGAGCAGTACTTC.

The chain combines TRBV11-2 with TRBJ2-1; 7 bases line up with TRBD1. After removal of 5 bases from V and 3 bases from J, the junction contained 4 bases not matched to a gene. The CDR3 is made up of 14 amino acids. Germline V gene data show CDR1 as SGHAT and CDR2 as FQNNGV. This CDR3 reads CASSPRDSYNEQFF. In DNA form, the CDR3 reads TGTGCCAGCAGCCCCAGGGACAGCTACAATGAGCAGTTCTTC.

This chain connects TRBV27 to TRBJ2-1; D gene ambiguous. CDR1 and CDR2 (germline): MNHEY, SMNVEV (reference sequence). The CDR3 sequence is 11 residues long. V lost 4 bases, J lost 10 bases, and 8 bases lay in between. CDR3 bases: TGTGCCAGCAGTTGGGGTGGGGAGCAGTTCTTC. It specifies CASSWGGEQFF.

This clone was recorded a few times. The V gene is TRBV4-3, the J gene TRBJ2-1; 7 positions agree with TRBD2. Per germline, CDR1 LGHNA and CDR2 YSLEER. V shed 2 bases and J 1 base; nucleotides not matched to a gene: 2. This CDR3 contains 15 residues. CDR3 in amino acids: CASSQLAVSYNEQFF. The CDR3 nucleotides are TGCGCCAGCAGCCAACTAGCGGTGTCCTACAATGAGCAGTTCTTC.

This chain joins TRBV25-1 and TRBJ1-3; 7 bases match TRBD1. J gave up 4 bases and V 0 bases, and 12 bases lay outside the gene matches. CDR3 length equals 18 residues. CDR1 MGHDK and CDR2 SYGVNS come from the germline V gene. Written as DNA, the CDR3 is TGTGCCAGCAGTGAATATACCATATCCCGGGACAGCGGAAACACCATATATTTT. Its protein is CASSEYTISRDSGNTIYF. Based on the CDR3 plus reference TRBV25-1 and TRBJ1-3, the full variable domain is EADIYQTPRYLVIGTGKKITLECSQTMGHDKMYWYQQDPGMELHLIHYSYGVNSTEKGDLSSESTVSRIRTEHFPLTLESARPSHTSQYLCASSEYTISRDSGNTIYFGEGSWLTVV.

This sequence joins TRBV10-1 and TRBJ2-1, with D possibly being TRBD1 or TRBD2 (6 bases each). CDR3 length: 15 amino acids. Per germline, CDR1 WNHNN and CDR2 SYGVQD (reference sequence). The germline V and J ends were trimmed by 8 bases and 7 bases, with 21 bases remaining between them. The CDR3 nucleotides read TGCGCCAGCGGGAACGGGGGCGCGGGGATTAATGAGCAGTTCTTC. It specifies CASGNGGAGINEQFF.

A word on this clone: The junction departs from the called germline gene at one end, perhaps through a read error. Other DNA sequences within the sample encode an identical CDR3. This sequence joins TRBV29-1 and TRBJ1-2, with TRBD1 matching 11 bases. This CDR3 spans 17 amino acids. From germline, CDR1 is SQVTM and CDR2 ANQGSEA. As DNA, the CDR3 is TGCAGCGTTGTTGTTGGGACAGGGGGAATATTTAACTATGGCTACACTTTC. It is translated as CSVVVGTGGIFNYGYTF.

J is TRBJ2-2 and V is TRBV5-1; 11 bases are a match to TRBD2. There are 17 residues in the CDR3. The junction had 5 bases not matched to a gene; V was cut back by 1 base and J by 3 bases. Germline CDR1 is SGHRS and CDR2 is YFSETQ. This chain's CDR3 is CASSLTSGSGDTGELFF. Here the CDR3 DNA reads TGCGCCAGCAGCTTGACTAGCGGGAGTGGGGACACCGGGGAGCTGTTTTTT.

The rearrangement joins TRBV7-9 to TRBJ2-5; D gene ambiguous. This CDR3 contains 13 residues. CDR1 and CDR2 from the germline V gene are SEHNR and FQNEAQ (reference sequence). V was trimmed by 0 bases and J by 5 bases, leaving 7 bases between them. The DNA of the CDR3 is TGTGCCAGCAGCTTAGCAGTTTTGGAGACCCAGTACTTC. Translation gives CASSLAVLETQYF.

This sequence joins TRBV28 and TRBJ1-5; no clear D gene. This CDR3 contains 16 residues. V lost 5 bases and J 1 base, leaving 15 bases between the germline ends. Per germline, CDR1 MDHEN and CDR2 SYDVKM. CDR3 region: CASSVLRGLSNQPQHF. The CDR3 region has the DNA TGTGCCAGCAGTGTCCTTCGGGGTCTGAGCAATCAGCCCCAGCATTTT.

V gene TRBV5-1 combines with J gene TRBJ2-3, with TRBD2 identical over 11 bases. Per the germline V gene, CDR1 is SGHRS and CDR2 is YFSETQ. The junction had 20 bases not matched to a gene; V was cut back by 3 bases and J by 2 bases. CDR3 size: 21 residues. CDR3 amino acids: CASSYLRPGLAGMDSTDTQYF. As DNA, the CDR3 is TGCGCCAGCAGCTACTTAAGACCCGGACTAGCGGGCATGGACTCCACAGATACGCAGTATTTT.

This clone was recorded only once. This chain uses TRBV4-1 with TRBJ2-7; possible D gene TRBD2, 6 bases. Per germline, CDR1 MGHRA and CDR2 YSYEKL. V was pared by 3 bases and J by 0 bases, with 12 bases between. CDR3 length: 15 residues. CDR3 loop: CASSHRDSFSYEQYF. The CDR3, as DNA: TGCGCCAGCAGCCACCGGGACTCCTTCTCCTACGAGCAGTACTTC.

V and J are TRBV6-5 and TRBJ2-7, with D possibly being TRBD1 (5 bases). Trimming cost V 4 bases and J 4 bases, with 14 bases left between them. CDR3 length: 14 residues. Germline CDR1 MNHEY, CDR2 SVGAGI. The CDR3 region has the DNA TGTGCCAGCAGTTCCCCCCCGGACATATACGAGCAGTACTTC. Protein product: CASSSPPDIYEQYF.

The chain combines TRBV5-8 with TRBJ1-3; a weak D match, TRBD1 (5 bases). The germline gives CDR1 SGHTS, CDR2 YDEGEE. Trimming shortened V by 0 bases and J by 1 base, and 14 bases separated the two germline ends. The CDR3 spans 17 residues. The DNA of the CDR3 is TGTGCCAGCAGCTTGGCCGCACCAGGGCCGTCTGGAAACACCATATATTTT. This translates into CASSLAAPGPSGNTIYF.

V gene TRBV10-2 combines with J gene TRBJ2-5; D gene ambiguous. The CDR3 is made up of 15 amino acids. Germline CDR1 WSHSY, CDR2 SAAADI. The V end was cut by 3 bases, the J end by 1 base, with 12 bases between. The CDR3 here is CASSEPMEPQETQYF. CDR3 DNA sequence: TGCGCCAGCAGTGAACCGATGGAACCCCAAGAGACCCAGTACTTC.

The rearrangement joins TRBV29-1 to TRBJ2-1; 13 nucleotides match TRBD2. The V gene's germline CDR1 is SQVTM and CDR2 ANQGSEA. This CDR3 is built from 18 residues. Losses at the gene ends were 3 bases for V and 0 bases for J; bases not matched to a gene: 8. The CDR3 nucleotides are TGCAGCGTTGACCAGACTAGCGGGAGGACCCCCTCCTACAATGAGCAGTTCTTC. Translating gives CSVDQTSGRTPSYNEQFF.

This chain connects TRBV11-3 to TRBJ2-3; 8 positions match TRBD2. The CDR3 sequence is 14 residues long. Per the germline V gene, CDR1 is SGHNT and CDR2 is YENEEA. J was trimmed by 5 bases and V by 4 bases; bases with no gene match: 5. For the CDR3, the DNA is TGTGCCAGCAGCTCCCGCGGGAGGCGAGATACGCAGTATTTT. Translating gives CASSSRGRRDTQYF.

CDR3 region: CSVDDGYEQYF. The CDR3 DNA is TGCAGCGTTGATGATGGTTACGAGCAGTACTTC. The rearrangement joins TRBV29-1 to TRBJ2-7, with D uncertain. The CDR3 runs 11 residues. Per germline, CDR1 SQVTM and CDR2 ANQGSEA. V was cut by 3 bases and J by 4 bases, with 7 bases left in between.

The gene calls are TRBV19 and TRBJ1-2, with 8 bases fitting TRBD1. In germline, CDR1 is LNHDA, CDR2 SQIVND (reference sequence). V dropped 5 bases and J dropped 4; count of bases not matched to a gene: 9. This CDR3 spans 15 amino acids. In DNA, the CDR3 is TGTGCCAGTAGTCCAACAGGGGGTTACTTCTATGGCTACACCTTC. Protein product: CASSPTGGYFYGYTF.